Below are 4 T cell receptor beta chains sequenced from a single sample in a study of blood T cell repertoires in COVID-19 (dated by TCRdb to about 2020). Libraries were prepared through the immunoSEQ multiplex PCR assay. TCRdb mirrors the immuneACCESS table, restricted to in-frame sequences. Some clones are absent from its copies; in checked studies, under half trace to an unresolved V gene, and the reason for the others is unknown. This sample comprises hundreds of thousands of clones, about 87% of them detected only once. The ten top clones hold around 0.8% of the sample. The sequenced material came from PBMCs or T cells enriched from blood (not recorded which). Receptors were obtained from a man aged 50-60 years who had been exposed to COVID-19.

The genes are TRBV9 and TRBJ2-7; TRBD2 matches at 9 bases. In germline, CDR1 is SGDLS, CDR2 YYNGEE. The CDR3 spans 16 residues. V shed 0 bases and J 3 bases; nucleotides not matched to a gene: 7. In DNA, the CDR3 is TGTGCCAGCAGCGTAGAGATAGAGCGGGGGGTCTACGAGCAGTACTTC. Translation: CASSVEIERGVYEQYF.

The chain recombines TRBV5-1 with TRBJ1-1; possibly TRBD1 for D (5 bases). CDR3 length equals 14 residues. Germline assignment: CDR1 SGHRS and CDR2 YFSETQ. Trimming pared 5 bases from V and 0 bases from J, leaving 11 bases between. CDR3 region: CASRSGAMNTEAFF. The CDR3 region has the DNA TGCGCCAGCAGATCTGGGGCCATGAACACTGAAGCTTTCTTT.

The chain recombines TRBV4-2 with TRBJ1-2; 9 nucleotides line up with TRBD1. The CDR3 spans 16 residues. Germline trimming cut 0 bases from V and 8 bases from J; bases unmatched to any gene: 10. CDR1 and CDR2 from the germline V gene are LGHNA and YNFKEQ. CDR3 loop: CASSQEVRDRVGGYTF. The CDR3 DNA reads as TGTGCCAGCAGCCAAGAAGTTCGGGACAGGGTGGGAGGCTACACCTTC.

CDR3 in amino acids: CASSPLGQGNTGELFF. In DNA, the CDR3 is TGTGCCAGCTCACCCCTAGGACAGGGAAACACCGGGGAGCTGTTTTTT. The J gene is TRBJ2-2, the V gene TRBV18, with 8 bases aligning to TRBD1. Unmatched junction bases numbered 5, after V lost 3 bases and J lost 2 bases. This CDR3 is 16 amino acids long. CDR1 and CDR2 from the germline V gene are KGHSH and LQKENI.